This T cell receptor beta chain was recorded in a study of identical twins (dated by TCRdb to 2015 to 2016). Broadly, across the study: TCR alpha and beta repertoires from monozygotic twins, unrelated adults of various ages and cord blood were deep-sequenced to test whether fetal clonotypes persist. To rule out contamination, the twin experiments were replicated at different times with different library preparation protocols.

V lost 4 bases and J lost 4 bases, and the count of bases not matched to a germline gene is 10. From a lookup of the germline V gene (reference sequence), CDR1 and CDR2 are SGHNT and YYREEE. There are 15 amino acids in the CDR3, from cysteine to phenylalanine inclusive. Solely the CDR3 DNA is kept, with 45 bases framed from the first base. General findings and caveats noted by the study authors: A weaker excess of twin sharing was found in beta out-of-frame sequences because the signal-to-noise ratio was lowered by fewer shared sequences. Fewer insertions were carried by abundant cord blood beta clonotypes, a similar but weaker trend appeared in young adult naive repertoires, and no such trend appeared in memory repertoires. In monozygotic twins, recombination models systematically underestimated out-of-frame TCR alpha sharing, but the models matched the sharing seen between unrelated individuals. Because the same donors could not be followed over many years, conclusions were based on cross-sectional statistical analysis. Zero-insertion analyses could be partly confounded by invariant T cells such as MAIT and iNKT, though diverse VJ usage argued against such confounding for most clonotypes. Out-of-frame TCR alpha sequences shared between twins showed an excess of low generation-probability sequences compared with coincidental sharing between unrelated individuals.

Every donor in the study was a healthy Caucasian. The library was generated by 5' RACE. TCRdb shows the sequencer as Illumina HiSeq 2000. Template switching introduced a universal primer binding site; the final cDNA contained a unique molecular identifier, enabling accurate counting of TCR cDNA molecules. First-strand cDNA for TCR alpha and beta chains was synthesized from specific primers in the conserved constant-segment region. To control for contamination, every cDNA library carried two barcodes: a SMART-Mk sample barcode plus Illumina barcodes. TruSeq adapter sequences along with Illumina sample barcodes were introduced in two successive PCR steps. The Illumina HiSeq platform was used with custom primers to sequence TCR alpha and beta cDNA libraries. Per the source publication's procedure: MiGEC processed the raw reads to extract unique molecular identifiers, while MiXCR was used to determine the CDR3 positions. Recombination models were inferred per individual with the repgenHMM and IGoR tools using an EM algorithm. The tcR package in R was used for shared clonotype analysis, with sharing normalized by the product of cloneset sizes. To study raw recombination without the effects of thymic and clonal selection, out-of-frame nonproductive sequences were analyzed. TCRdb redid the processing of the public reads, applying fastp at Q25 and MiXCR, and retained in-frame beta chains. CDR3 protein sequences are deduplicated, and each keeps its most common genes and DNA. The V and J calls and clone size come from TCRdb's table, not from the authors' own analysis. The table for this sample lists roughly 1,500,000 distinct CDR3 sequences; about 30% of them were counted only once. The ten largest clones take up 0.25% to 0.3% of the sample.

As for this clonotype: The antigen it recognizes is unknown. Nothing much larger sits one base from this clone, and base qualities are not available.

This clonotype originated in a newborn girl in good health. The rearrangement combines TRBV5-4 with TRBJ1-2, with 7 bases matching TRBD1. Sequenced material: cord blood. The CDR3 region: CASSPIFGTAYGYTF. The base sequence is TGTGCCAGCAGCCCGATCTTCGGGACAGCCTATGGCTACACCTTC.